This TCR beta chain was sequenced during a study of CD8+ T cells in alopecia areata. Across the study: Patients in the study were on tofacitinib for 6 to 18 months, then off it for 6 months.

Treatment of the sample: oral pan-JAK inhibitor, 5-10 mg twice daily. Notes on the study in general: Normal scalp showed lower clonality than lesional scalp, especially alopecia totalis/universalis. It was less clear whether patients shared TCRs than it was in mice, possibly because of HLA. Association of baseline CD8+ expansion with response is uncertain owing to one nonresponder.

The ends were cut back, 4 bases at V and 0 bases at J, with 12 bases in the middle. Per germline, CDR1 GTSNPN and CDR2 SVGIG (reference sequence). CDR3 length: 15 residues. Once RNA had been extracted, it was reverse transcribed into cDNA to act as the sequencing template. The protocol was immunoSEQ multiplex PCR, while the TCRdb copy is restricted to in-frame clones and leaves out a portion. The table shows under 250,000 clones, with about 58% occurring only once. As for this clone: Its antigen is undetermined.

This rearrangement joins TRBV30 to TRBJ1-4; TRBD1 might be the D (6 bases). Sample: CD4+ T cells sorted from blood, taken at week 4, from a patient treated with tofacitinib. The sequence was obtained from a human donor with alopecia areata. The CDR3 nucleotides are TGTGCCTGGACCAGCGGACAGACAACTAATGAAAAACTGTTTTTT. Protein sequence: CAWTSGQTTNEKLFF.